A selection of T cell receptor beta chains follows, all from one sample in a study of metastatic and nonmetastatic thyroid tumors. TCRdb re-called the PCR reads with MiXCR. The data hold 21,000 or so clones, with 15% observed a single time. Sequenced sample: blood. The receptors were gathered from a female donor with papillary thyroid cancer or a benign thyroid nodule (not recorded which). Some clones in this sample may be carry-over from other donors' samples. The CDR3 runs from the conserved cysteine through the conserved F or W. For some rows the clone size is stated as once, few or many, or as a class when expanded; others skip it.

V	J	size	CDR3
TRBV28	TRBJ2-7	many	CASESTGEQYF
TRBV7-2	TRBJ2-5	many	CASSFINREGERYF
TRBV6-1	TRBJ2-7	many	CASAYEVGVEQYF
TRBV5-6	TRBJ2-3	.	CASSPLGDTQYF
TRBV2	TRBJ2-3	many	CASSRLADTQYF
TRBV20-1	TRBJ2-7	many	CSARAEGQEQYF
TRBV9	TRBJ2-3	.	CASSVAAGVGYF
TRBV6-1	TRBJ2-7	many	CASSRGTSGTHEQYF
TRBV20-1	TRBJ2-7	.	CSARVEGVAYEQYF
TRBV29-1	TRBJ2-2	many	CSSMGPNTGELFF
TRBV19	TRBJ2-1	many	CASSIGLAGSDEQFF
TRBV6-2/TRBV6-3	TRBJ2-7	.	CASSYNSENSYEQYF
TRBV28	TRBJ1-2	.	CASRSGGDYGYTF
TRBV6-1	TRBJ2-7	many	CASSLVWEQYF
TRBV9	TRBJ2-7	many	CASSVERGVGRYEQYF
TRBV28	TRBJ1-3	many	CASSFPPWNTIYF
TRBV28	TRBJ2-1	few	CASSLGGTSGNNEQFF
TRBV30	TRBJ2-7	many	CAWKLRGIAGEQYF
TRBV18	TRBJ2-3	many	CASSPKTGTRNTDTQYF
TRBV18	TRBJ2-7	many	CASSRGKGYEQYF
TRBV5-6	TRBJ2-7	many	CASSLAGGPYEQYF
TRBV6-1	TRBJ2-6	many	CASGAQGLGWANVLTF